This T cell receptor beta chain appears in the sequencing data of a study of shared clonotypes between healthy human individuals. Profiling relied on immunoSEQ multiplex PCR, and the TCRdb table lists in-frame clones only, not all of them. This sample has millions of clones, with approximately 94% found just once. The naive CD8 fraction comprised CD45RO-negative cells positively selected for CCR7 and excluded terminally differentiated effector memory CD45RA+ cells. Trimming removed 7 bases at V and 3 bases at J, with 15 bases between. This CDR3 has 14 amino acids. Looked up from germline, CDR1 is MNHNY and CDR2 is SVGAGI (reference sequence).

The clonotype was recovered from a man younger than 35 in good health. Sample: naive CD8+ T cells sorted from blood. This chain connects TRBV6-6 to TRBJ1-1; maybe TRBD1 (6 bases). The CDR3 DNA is TGTGCCAGCAATCCCTACAGGGCTGACACTGAAGCTTTCTTT. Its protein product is CASNPYRADTEAFF.